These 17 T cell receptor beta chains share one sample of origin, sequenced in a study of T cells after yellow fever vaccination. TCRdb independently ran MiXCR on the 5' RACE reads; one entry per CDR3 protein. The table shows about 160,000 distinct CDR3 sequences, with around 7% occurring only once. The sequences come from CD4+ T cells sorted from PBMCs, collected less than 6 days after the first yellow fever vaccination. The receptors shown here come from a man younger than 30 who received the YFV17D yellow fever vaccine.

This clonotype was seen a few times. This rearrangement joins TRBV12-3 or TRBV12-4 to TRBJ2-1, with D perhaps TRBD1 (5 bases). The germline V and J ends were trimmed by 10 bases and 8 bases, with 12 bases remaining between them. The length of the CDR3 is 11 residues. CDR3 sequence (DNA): TGTGCCACGGGCAGGGTTCATGAGCAGTTCTTC. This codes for CATGRVHEQFF.

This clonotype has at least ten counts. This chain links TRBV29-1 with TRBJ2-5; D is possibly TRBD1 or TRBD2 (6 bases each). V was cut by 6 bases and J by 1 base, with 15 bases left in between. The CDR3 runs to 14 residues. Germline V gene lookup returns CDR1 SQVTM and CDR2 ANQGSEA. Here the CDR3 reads CSVVRGDPQETQYF. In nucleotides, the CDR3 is TGCAGCGTCGTAAGGGGGGACCCCCAAGAGACCCAGTACTTC.

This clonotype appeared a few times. CDR3 nucleotide sequence: TGTGCCAGCAGCTGGGGAAATACAGGGAGTTCACCCCTCCACTTT. Translated: CASSWGNTGSSPLHF. V is TRBV5-4 and J is TRBJ1-6, with D possibly being TRBD1 (6 bases). The germline CDR1 and CDR2 sequences are SGHNT and YYREEE (reference sequence). The CDR3 totals 15 residues. V dropped 3 bases and J dropped 9 bases, with 16 bases sitting between them.

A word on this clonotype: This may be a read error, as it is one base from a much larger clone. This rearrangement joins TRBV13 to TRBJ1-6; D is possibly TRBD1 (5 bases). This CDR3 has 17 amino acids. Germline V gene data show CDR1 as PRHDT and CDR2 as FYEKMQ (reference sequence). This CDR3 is CATSLVHGGSGRSPLHF. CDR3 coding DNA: TGTGCCACCAGCTTAGTCCACGGGGGTAGCGGGCGATCACCCCTCCACTTT. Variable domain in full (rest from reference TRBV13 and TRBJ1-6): AAGVIQSPRHLIKEKRETATLKCYPIPRHDTVYWYQQGPGQDPQFLISFYEKMQSDKGSIPDRFSAQQFSDYHSELNMSSLELGDSALYFCATSLVHGGSGRSPLHFGNGTRLTVT.

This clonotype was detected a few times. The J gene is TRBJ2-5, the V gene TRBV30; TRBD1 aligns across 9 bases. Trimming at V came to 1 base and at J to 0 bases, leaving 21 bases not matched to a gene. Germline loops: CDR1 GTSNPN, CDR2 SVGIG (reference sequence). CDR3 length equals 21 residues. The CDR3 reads CAWSGGQGFWAGALYQETQYF. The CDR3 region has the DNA TGTGCCTGGAGTGGCGGACAGGGGTTTTGGGCGGGGGCTTTGTACCAAGAGACCCAGTACTTC.

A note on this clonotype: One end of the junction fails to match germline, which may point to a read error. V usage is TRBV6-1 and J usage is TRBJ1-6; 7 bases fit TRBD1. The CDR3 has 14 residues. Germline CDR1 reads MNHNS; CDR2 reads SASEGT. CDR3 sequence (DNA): TGTGCCAGCAGCACGGGACAGTATAGTTCACCCCTCCACTTT. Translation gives CASSTGQYSSPLHF.

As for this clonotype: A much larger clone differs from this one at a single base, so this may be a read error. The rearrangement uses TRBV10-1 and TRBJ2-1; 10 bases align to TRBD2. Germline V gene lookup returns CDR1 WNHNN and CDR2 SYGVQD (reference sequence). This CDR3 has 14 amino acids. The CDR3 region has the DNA TGCGCCAGCAGCCTAGCGGGGGCCTACAATGTGCAGTTCTTC. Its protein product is CASSLAGAYNVQFF.

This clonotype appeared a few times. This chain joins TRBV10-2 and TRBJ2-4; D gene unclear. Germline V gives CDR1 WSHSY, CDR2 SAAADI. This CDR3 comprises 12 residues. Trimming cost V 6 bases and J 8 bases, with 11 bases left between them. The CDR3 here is CASSLDIDIQYF. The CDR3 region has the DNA TGCGCCAGCAGCTTAGATATTGACATTCAGTACTTC.

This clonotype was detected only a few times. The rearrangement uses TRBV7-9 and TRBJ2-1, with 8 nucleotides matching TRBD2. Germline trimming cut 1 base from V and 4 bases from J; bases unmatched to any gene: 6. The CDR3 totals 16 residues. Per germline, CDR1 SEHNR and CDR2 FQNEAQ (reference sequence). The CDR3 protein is CASSLVSGGGYNEQFF. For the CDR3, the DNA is TGTGCCAGCAGCTTAGTATCCGGGGGGGGTTACAATGAGCAGTTCTTC.

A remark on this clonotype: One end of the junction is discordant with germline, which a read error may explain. CDR3 sequence reads: CSARDSLFYEQYF. Written as DNA, the CDR3 is TGCAGTGCTCGAGATAGTTTATTTTACGAGCAGTACTTC. The V and J genes are TRBV20-1 and TRBJ2-7; D unclear. The CDR3 consists of 13 residues. Germline V gene lookup returns CDR1 DFQATT and CDR2 SNEGSKA (reference sequence).

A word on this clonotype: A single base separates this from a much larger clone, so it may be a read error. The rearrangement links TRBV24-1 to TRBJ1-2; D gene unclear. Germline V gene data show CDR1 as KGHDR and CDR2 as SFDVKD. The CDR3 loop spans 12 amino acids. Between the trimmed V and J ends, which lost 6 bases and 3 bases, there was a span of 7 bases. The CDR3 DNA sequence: TGTGCCACCAGTTCACGGGACTATGGCTACACCTTC. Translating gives CATSSRDYGYTF.

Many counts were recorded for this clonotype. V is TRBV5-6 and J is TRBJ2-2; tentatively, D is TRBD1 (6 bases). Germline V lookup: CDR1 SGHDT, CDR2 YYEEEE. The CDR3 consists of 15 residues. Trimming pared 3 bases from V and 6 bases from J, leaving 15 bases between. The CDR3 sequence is CASSSEKQGAGELFF. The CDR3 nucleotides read TGTGCCAGCAGCTCAGAGAAACAGGGCGCCGGGGAGCTGTTTTTT.

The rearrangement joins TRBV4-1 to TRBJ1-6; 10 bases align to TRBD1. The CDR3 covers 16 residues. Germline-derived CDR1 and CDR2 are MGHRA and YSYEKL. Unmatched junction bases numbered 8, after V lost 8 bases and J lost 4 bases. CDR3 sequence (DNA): TGCGCCAGCGCGGGACAGGGGTTAAAATATAATTCACCCCTCCACTTT. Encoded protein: CASAGQGLKYNSPLHF.

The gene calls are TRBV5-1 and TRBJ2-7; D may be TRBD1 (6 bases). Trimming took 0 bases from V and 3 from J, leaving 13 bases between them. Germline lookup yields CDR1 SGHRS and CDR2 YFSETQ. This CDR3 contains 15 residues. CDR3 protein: CASSLAIGQSYEQYV. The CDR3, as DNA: TGCGCCAGCAGCTTGGCCATTGGACAGAGCTACGAGCAGTACGTC.

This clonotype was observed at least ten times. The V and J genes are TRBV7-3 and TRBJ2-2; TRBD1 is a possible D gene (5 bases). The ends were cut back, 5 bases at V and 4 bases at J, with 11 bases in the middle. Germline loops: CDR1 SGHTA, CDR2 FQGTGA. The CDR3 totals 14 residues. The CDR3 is CASSLRQSTGELFF. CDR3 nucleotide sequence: TGTGCCAGCAGCCTCCGACAGAGCACCGGGGAGCTGTTTTTT.

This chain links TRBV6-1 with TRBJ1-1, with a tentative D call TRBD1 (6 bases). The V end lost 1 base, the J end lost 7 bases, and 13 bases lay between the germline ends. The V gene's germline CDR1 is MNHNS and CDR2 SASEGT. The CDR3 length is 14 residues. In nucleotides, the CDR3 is TGTGCCAGCAGTGAAGTGGGGGCGCGTAGTGAAGCTTTCTTT. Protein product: CASSEVGARSEAFF.

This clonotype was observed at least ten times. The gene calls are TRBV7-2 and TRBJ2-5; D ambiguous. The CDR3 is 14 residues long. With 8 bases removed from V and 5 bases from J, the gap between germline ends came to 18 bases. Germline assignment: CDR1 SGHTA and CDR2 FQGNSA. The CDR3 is CASSPARSSETQYF. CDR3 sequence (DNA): TGTGCCAGCTCCCCGGCTCGGTCTTCCGAGACCCAGTACTTC.